This T cell receptor (beta chain) was sequenced for a study of identical twins. TCRdb re-analysed the 5' RACE reads in MiXCR, keeping a single row per CDR3 protein. Among a few hundred thousand distinct CDR3 sequences listed, 9.5% to 10% were seen once. This clonotype came up many times. This sample also belongs to another study, concerning yellow fever vaccine responses in identical twins.

Sequenced: PBMCs. The source is a woman aged 18-35 years in good health.

CDR3 sequence: CAWSQDSYNEQFF. The CDR3 bases are TGTGCCTGGAGTCAGGACTCCTACAATGAGCAGTTCTTC. J is TRBJ2-1 and V is TRBV30; D unclear. Germline V CDR1 and CDR2: GTSNPN, SVGIG (reference sequence). V lost 2 bases and J 0 bases, leaving 5 bases between the germline ends. The CDR3 has 13 residues.